The entry below describes one T cell receptor (beta chain). Study processing details: For nucleated cells, counts were estimated from reference gene primer amplification. TCRdb's table, derived via immunoSEQ multiplex PCR, lists solely in-frame clones and lacks some. The D gene and trimming were derived from the DNA, and the V and J assignments and clone size from that table. The sample has 85,000 to 120,000 clones, around 80% seen once. The data are from a study of blood T cell repertoires in COVID-19. Across the whole study: The cDNA or gDNA used as material had been derived from T cells, B-cell-depleted T cells, or PBMCs.

Germline V lookup: CDR1 LGHDT, CDR2 YNNKEL (reference sequence). V lost 4 bases to trimming and J lost 4 bases, with 19 bases between them. There are 16 residues in the CDR3. The sample was peripheral blood. The clonotype was recovered from an older woman with acute or convalescent COVID-19. V usage is TRBV3-1 (or the pseudogene TRBV3-2) and J usage is TRBJ1-2; TRBD1 might be the D (6 bases). CDR3 in DNA: TGTGCCAGCAGCCCCCTCCGACAGGACCGGTTCTATGGCTACACCTTC. Amino acids: CASSPLRQDRFYGYTF.